This T cell receptor beta chain originates from a study of cytomegalovirus exposure and HLA in healthy donors. The data were produced by immunoSEQ multiplex PCR, yet TCRdb's version contains in-frame clones alone and is incomplete. This table has about 240,000 clones, 70% to 90% appearing once. The TCR sequence derives from a woman aged 30 to 39 in good health and CMV-seropositive. The sequencing input was PBMCs.

This chain's CDR3 is CASSYALNQPQHF. The CDR3 coding sequence is TGTGCCAGCAGTTATGCCCTAAATCAGCCCCAGCATTTT. The chain links TRBV6-5 to TRBJ1-5; unclear D gene. From germline, CDR1 is MNHEY and CDR2 SVGAGI. The CDR3 contains 13 residues. V was cut by 3 bases and J by 4 bases, with 7 bases left in between.